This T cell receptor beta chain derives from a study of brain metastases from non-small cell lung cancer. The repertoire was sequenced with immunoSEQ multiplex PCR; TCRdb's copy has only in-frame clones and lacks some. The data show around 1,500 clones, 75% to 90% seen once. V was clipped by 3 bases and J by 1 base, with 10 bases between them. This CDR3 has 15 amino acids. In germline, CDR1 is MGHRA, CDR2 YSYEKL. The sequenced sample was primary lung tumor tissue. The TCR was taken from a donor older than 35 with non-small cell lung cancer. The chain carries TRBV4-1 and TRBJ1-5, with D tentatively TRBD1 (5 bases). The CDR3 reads CASSQGTSSNQPQHF. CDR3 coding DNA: TGCGCCAGCAGCCAGGGGACCTCGAGCAATCAGCCCCAGCATTTT.